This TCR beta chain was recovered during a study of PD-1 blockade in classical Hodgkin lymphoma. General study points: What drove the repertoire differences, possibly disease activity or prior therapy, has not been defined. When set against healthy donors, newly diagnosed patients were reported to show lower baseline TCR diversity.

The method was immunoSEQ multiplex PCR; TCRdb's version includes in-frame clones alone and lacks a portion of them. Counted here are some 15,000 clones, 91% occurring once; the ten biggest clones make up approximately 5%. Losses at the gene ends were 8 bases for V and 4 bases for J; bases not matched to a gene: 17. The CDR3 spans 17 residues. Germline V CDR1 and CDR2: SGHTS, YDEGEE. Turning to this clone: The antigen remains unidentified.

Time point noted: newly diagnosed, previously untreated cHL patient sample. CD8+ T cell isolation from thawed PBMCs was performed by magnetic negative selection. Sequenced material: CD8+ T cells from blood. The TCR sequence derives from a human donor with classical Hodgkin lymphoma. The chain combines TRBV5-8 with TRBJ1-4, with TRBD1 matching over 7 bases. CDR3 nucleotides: TGTGCCAGAGCTGGAAGGGGGCAGTCTTCACTTAATGAAAAACTGTTTTTT. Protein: CARAGRGQSSLNEKLFF.